These 4 T cell receptor beta chains were sequenced from one sample in a study of shared clonotypes between healthy human individuals. Profiled with immunoSEQ multiplex PCR; TCRdb holds only in-frame clones, not every one. The sample records roughly 1,500,000 clones, 98% being singletons. The sequenced sample was naive CD4+ T cells sorted from blood. Subset described: CD45RA+ positively selected. These receptors were taken from a man aged 25-45 years in good health.

V gene TRBV7-2 combines with J gene TRBJ1-3, with TRBD1 identical over 7 bases. The CDR3 runs 17 residues. The germline gives CDR1 SGHTA, CDR2 FQGNSA. With V trimmed by 1 base and J by 0 bases, 6 bases remained unmatched. The chain's CDR3 is CASSLGSGQSSGNTIYF. CDR3 sequence (DNA): TGTGCCAGCAGCTTAGGTTCGGGACAGAGCTCTGGAAACACCATATATTTT.

The rearrangement uses TRBV5-1 and TRBJ2-2; 8 nucleotides agree with TRBD1. CDR3 length equals 15 residues. V was pared by 4 bases and J by 6 bases, with 8 bases of the junction left unmatched. Germline values: CDR1 SGHRS, CDR2 YFSETQ. Here the CDR3 DNA reads TGCGCCAGCAGCCGAGATCGACAGGGGCCCGGGGAGCTGTTTTTT. Its translation: CASSRDRQGPGELFF.

This chain links TRBV5-4 with TRBJ2-7; D is possibly TRBD2 (7 bases). Trimming took 4 bases from V and 3 from J, leaving 11 bases between them. Per germline, CDR1 SGHNT and CDR2 YYREEE (reference sequence). CDR3 length: 13 amino acids. As DNA, the CDR3 is TGTGCCAGCAGCAGGGGAGGGGGCTACGAGCAGTACTTC. It is translated as CASSRGGGYEQYF.

V is TRBV27 and J is TRBJ1-5; 7 bases are a match to TRBD1. Germline V gene lookup returns CDR1 MNHEY and CDR2 SMNVEV (reference sequence). This CDR3 contains 15 residues. V lost 6 bases to trimming and J lost 4 bases; unmatched junction nucleotides: 9. CDR3: CASRYSGGLNQPQHF. CDR3 in DNA: TGTGCCAGCAGGTATTCAGGGGGATTGAATCAGCCCCAGCATTTT.